The 22 T cell receptor beta chains in this list originate from one sample, sequenced in a study of T cells in localized non-small cell lung cancer. Some clones are missing from TCRdb's copy, which holds only in-frame ones; the method was immunoSEQ multiplex PCR. The sample has 2,000 or so clones; 26% are singletons. The sequencing here drew on normal lung tissue next to the tumor, taken before any cancer treatment. The source of these receptors is a female donor older than 55 with stage I lung adenocarcinoma.

This clone was seen a few times. V gene TRBV30 combines with J gene TRBJ2-3, with D possibly being TRBD2 (6 bases). Germline CDR1 GTSNPN, CDR2 SVGIG (reference sequence). CDR3 length: 15 residues. Trimming took off 0 bases at V and 0 bases at J, with 10 bases between the two ends. This CDR3 is CAWSVVAGSTDTQYF. The CDR3 nucleotides read TGTGCCTGGAGTGTCGTGGCGGGGAGCACAGATACGCAGTATTTT.

CDR3 coding DNA: TGTGCCAGCAGCACCGGGTGGGGCACAACTAATGAAAAACTGTTTTTT. It yields the protein CASSTGWGTTNEKLFF. J is TRBJ1-4 and V is TRBV11-3; possibly TRBD1 for D (5 bases). CDR3 size: 16 residues. V was pared by 5 bases and J by 0 bases, with 13 bases between. Germline V gene data show CDR1 as SGHNT and CDR2 as YENEEA.

This clone was counted between two and nine times. The chain combines TRBV11-3 with TRBJ2-1; D may be TRBD2 (6 bases). This CDR3 is built from 15 residues. Between the trimmed V and J ends, which lost 6 bases and 5 bases, there was a span of 17 bases. In germline, CDR1 is SGHNT, CDR2 YENEEA. Written as DNA, the CDR3 is TGTGCCAGCAGAGGGACCGGGAGTCTAAACAATGAGCAGTTCTTC. As protein: CASRGTGSLNNEQFF.

The chain carries TRBV7-4 and TRBJ2-1; the D gene is possibly TRBD1 (7 bases). Germline V gene data show CDR1 as SGHVT and CDR2 as SQSDAQ. The CDR3 is 19 residues long. V dropped 3 bases and J dropped 4 bases, with 25 bases sitting between them. CDR3 DNA: TGTGCCAGCAGCTTGACAGGGACTCACGGAGCTAGCATTTACAATGAGCAGTTCTTC. It is translated as CASSLTGTHGASIYNEQFF. Looking up the rest from reference TRBV7-4 and TRBJ2-1 gives the full variable domain: GAGVSQSPRYKVAKRGRDVALRCDSISGHVTLYWYRQTLGQGSEVLTYSQSDAQRDKSGRPSGRFSAERPERSVSTLKIQRTEQGDSAVYLCASSLTGTHGASIYNEQFFGPGTRLTVL.

This rearrangement joins TRBV9 to TRBJ1-4; D possibly corresponds to TRBD1 (5 bases). The CDR3 covers 14 residues. CDR1 and CDR2 (germline): SGDLS, YYNGEE. The V end lost 0 bases, the J end lost 7 bases, and 10 bases lay between the germline ends. CDR3 DNA sequence: TGTGCCAGCAGCGTAGAACCAGGGACTGAAAAACTGTTTTTT. It translates to CASSVEPGTEKLFF.

The chain links TRBV10-3 to TRBJ2-3; 8 nucleotides align to TRBD1. V dropped 3 bases and J dropped 3; count of bases not matched to a gene: 5. Germline V CDR1 and CDR2: ENHRY, SYGVKD. The CDR3 contains 15 residues. The CDR3 sequence is CAISDRGRRTDTQYF. In DNA, the CDR3 is TGTGCCATCAGTGACAGGGGGCGAAGGACAGATACGCAGTATTTT.

This chain connects TRBV11-3 to TRBJ1-2; D remains unclear. The V and J ends lost 3 bases and 3 bases respectively, with 11 bases between them. The CDR3 loop spans 14 amino acids. Per the germline V gene, CDR1 is SGHNT and CDR2 is YENEEA. The CDR3 sequence: CASSLTGADYGYTF. CDR3 sequence (DNA): TGTGCCAGCAGCTTGACGGGAGCGGACTATGGCTACACCTTC.

The genes are TRBV10-2 and TRBJ2-1; TRBD2 aligns across 13 bases. Losses at the gene ends were 8 bases for V and 10 bases for J; bases not matched to a gene: 8. Germline V gene data show CDR1 as WSHSY and CDR2 as SAAADI. The CDR3 has 14 residues. CDR3 nucleotides: TGCGCCAGCCGGACTAGCGGGGGCCAAGGGGAGCAGTTCTTC. This encodes CASRTSGGQGEQFF.

CDR3 protein: CASSQQGAYTEAFF. The CDR3, as DNA: TGTGCCAGCAGTCAACAGGGGGCGTACACTGAAGCTTTCTTT. The chain recombines TRBV6-8 with TRBJ1-1, with TRBD1 identical over 9 bases. There are 14 residues in the CDR3. Germline values: CDR1 MNHGY, CDR2 SAAAGT. Trimming at V came to 5 bases and at J to 3 bases, leaving 4 bases not matched to a gene.

The rearrangement joins TRBV15 to TRBJ2-1; the match to TRBD1 covers 7 bases. After removal of 0 bases from V and 9 bases from J, the junction contained 14 bases not matched to a gene. This CDR3 contains 17 residues. Germline assignment: CDR1 LNHNV and CDR2 YYDKDF (reference sequence). CDR3 residues: CATSRDADRVSLGEQFF. The DNA for the CDR3 is TGTGCCACCAGCAGAGACGCCGACAGGGTGAGTCTCGGTGAGCAGTTCTTC.

The chain recombines TRBV6-4 with TRBJ1-5; TRBD1 might be the D (5 bases). The V gene's germline CDR1 is MRHNA and CDR2 SNTAGT. V lost 3 bases and J lost 1, with 19 bases in between. This CDR3 spans 18 amino acids. DNA of the CDR3: TGTGCCAGCAGTGAAAGAATTGCAGGCAGGGACAGCAATCAGCCCCAGCATTTT. Protein sequence: CASSERIAGRDSNQPQHF.

The chain has TRBV25-1 and TRBJ1-1; 8 nucleotides agree with TRBD1. This CDR3 has 13 residues. CDR1 is MGHDK and CDR2 is SYGVNS in the germline V gene. V gave up 8 bases and J gave up 5 bases; unmatched junction bases: 7. The DNA for the CDR3 is TGTGCCAGCGGTGGACAGGGACGGACTGAAGCTTTCTTT. Amino acids: CASGGQGRTEAFF.

In its sample, this clone was seen a few times. The V call is TRBV11-3, the J call TRBJ1-1, with D possibly being TRBD1 (5 bases). V dropped 4 bases and J dropped 3 bases, with 18 bases sitting between them. The CDR3 runs 16 residues. CDR1 is SGHNT and CDR2 is YENEEA in the germline V gene. The CDR3 is CASSSIRGRRYTEAFF. The CDR3 DNA follows: TGTGCCAGCAGCTCGATACGGGGGAGGAGGTACACTGAAGCTTTCTTT.

This clone was detected once. This chain links TRBV19 with TRBJ2-3, with D possibly matching TRBD2 (5 bases). The CDR3 spans 13 residues. CDR1 LNHDA and CDR2 SQIVND come from the germline V gene (reference sequence). Trimming stripped 2 bases from V and 6 bases from J, with 9 bases between. CDR3 in amino acids: CASSITLADTQYF. For the CDR3, the DNA is TGTGCCAGTAGTATAACGTTAGCGGATACGCAGTATTTT.

CDR3 protein: CASSSQGVGTEAFF. The CDR3 DNA reads TGCGCCAGCAGCTCCCAGGGGGTAGGAACTGAAGCTTTCTTT. The chain has TRBV5-1 and TRBJ1-1; 7 bases map to TRBD1. The germline CDR1 and CDR2 sequences are SGHRS and YFSETQ. V dropped 3 bases and J dropped 5; count of bases not matched to a gene: 7. This CDR3 is 14 amino acids long.

The rearrangement uses TRBV11-3 and TRBJ2-1; TRBD2 aligns across 10 bases. CDR3 length equals 15 residues. Germline CDR1 and CDR2: SGHNT and YENEEA. The V segment lost 1 base and the J segment 10 bases; nucleotides outside the gene matches: 7. The CDR3 sequence is CASSLGQRGGKEQFF. As DNA, the CDR3 is TGTGCCAGCAGCTTAGGTCAGCGGGGGGGCAAAGAGCAGTTCTTC.

This clone showed up just a few times. A read error may produce the germline difference seen at one junction end. J is TRBJ2-3 and V is TRBV4-1, with 8 bases that match TRBD2. The germline CDR1 and CDR2 sequences are MGHRA and YSYEKL. The length of the CDR3 is 18 residues. In DNA, the CDR3 is TGCACCAGCAGCCAAGGAGCGGGAGCCTTCGATGGCACAGATACGCAGTATTTT. Protein sequence: CTSSQGAGAFDGTDTQYF.

Relative to its sample, this clone is medium-sized. The rearrangement joins TRBV11-3 to TRBJ2-3, with D unresolved. This CDR3 region has 15 residues. Germline values: CDR1 SGHNT, CDR2 YENEEA. The V end lost 0 bases, the J end lost 0 bases, and 7 bases lay between the germline ends. The chain's CDR3 is CASSLDPSSTDTQYF. The CDR3 DNA is TGTGCCAGCAGCTTAGATCCATCTAGCACAGATACGCAGTATTTT.

The V call is TRBV6-8, the J call TRBJ2-3; D not resolved. V shed 0 bases and J shed 3 bases, with 10 bases lying between them. The CDR3 extends over 15 amino acids. The germline CDR1 and CDR2 sequences are MNHGY and SAAAGT. The CDR3 sequence is CASSYSSGTTDTQYF. Written as DNA, the CDR3 is TGTGCCAGCAGTTACTCATCGGGTACTACAGATACGCAGTATTTT.

Only a few counts were recorded for this clone. The chain carries TRBV9 and TRBJ2-2, with D maybe TRBD1 (6 bases). CDR3 length: 14 amino acids. Between the trimmed V and J ends, which lost 2 bases and 6 bases, there was a span of 11 bases. Germline V lookup: CDR1 SGDLS, CDR2 YYNGEE. CDR3 residues: CASSVRSGAGELFF. In DNA, the CDR3 is TGTGCCAGCAGCGTCCGTTCAGGGGCCGGGGAGCTGTTTTTT. The whole variable domain, filled in from reference TRBV9 and TRBJ2-2, reads DSGVTQTPKHLITATGQRVTLRCSPRSGDLSVYWYQQSLDQGLQFLIQYYNGEERAKGNILERFSAQQFPDLHSELNLSSLELGDSALYFCASSVRSGAGELFFGEGSRLTVL.

This clone came up a few times. V gene TRBV11-3 combines with J gene TRBJ1-2, with 7 bases aligning to TRBD1. The CDR3 covers 16 residues. Germline CDR1 and CDR2: SGHNT and YENEEA. Losses at the gene ends were 4 bases for V and 4 bases for J; bases not matched to a gene: 12. The CDR3 sequence: CASSSSGTDFLYGYTF. The CDR3 DNA reads as TGTGCCAGCAGCTCGTCCGGGACAGACTTCCTCTATGGCTACACCTTC. Supplemented by reference TRBV11-3 and TRBJ1-2, the full variable domain reads EAGVVQSPRYKIIEKKQPVAFWCNPISGHNTLYWYLQNLGQGPELLIRYENEEAVDDSQLPKDRFSAERLKGVDSTLKIQPAELGDSAVYLCASSSSGTDFLYGYTFGSGTRLTVV.

This clone came up a few times. The chain carries TRBV9 and TRBJ1-5; no firm D call. Trimming removed 5 bases from V and 0 bases from J, with 12 bases in between. This CDR3 is 15 amino acids long. The germline V gene has CDR1 SGDLS and CDR2 YYNGEE. CDR3 coding DNA: TGTGCCAGCAGTGAACACCAGAATAGCAATCAGCCCCAGCATTTT. It encodes CASSEHQNSNQPQHF.